This T cell receptor beta chain was profiled in a study of shared clonotypes between healthy human individuals (dated by TCRdb to about 2020). In the study overall: Two women and a few men aged 18 to 49 years were included in the cohort. For each donor, CD4 naive and CD4 memory were each given three plates, CD8 naive was given two plates, and CD8 memory was given one plate. Each donor's leukapheresis produced roughly between roughly 0.9 and 9 billion PBMCs. Libraries were prepared and TCR repertoires were sequenced by different laboratories using diverse techniques, in order to increase sequencing depth and limit assay-specific biases. To estimate repertoire size and how much clonotype sharing occurs between individuals, the study deeply sequenced the blood TCR repertoires of roughly 5 healthy adults.

V is cut by 7 bases and J by 6 bases, and the space between the germline ends is 15 bases. Including the terminal cysteine and phenylalanine, the CDR3 comprises 13 residues. The sequence is cut down to CDR3 DNA, 39 bases in frame from base 1. From the germline V gene, CDR1 is MDHEN and CDR2 is SYDVKM. What the authors observed across the whole study: Sharing across a handful of donors was observed for 4.5% to 6.5% of naive CD4, 3% to 3.5% of naive CD8, 2% to 2.5% of memory CD4, and over 0.3% of memory CD8 clonotypes. The small number of donors limited the genetic and exposure-history diversity represented. Even with the large sequencing depth, rarefaction of the sorted-subset datasets indicated that sequencing was incomplete. Sampling was limited to blood, and TCR repertoires in tissue likely differ from TCR repertoires in blood. Naive subsets generally had larger estimated clonotype richness than memory subsets. Pairwise subsampling led to the expectation that sequencing depth would affect the degree of clonotype sharing among donors. Compared with non-shared clonotypes, the clonotypes found in all four sorted-subset donors had higher generation probabilities.

CD8 naive samples consisted of CD45RO-negative cells that were positively selected for CCR7, yielding a CD45RA+CCR7+ population without TemRA cells. Healthy HIV-negative adults with no recently reported acute infections or vaccinations were included as donors. Only Caucasian adults living in Nashville, Tennessee, USA were represented among the donors. Blood was collected by leukapheresis, and PBMCs were isolated by Ficoll-Histopaque density gradient centrifugation and then cryopreserved in liquid nitrogen vapor phase. Analytical flow cytometry was used to check the purity and quantity of each magnetically sorted T cell population. From each sorted fraction, genomic DNA was isolated and quantified by UV absorbance on a Nanodrop 2000c. This clone was seen only a few times. The target of this receptor is not known. No per-base quality is available; no much larger clone lies one base away. Using the deep immunoSEQ assay, multiplex PCR amplified TCR CDR3 regions from genomic DNA. For each cell subset, the extracted genomic DNA was distributed evenly across all wells of several immunoSEQ 96-well plates, and each plate served as one replicate. Each replicate PCR for sorted subsets received around 200 ng genomic DNA, equal to 30,000 or so T cell genomes. Purified libraries were measured with a Qubit 3.0 fluorometer, size-checked on a Bioanalyzer 2100, and measured again with the KAPA Library Quantification kit. Each immunoSEQ 96-well plate was sequenced on its own single-read 150-cycle Illumina NextSeq 550 flow cell. The original methods were these. Because only junctional sequences without quality scores were contained in the immunoSEQ output, filtering matching that applied to full-length reads could not be performed. To assign V/J genes and CDR3, sequences were annotated using PyIR, a Python wrapper for IgBLAST v1.9, with IMGT germline references. Reads were filtered out if the reads had weak V/J assignments (E-value above 1e-6), no CDR3, stop codons, out-of-frame junctions, or ambiguous translated residues. A V3J clonotype was defined by an identical inferred V gene, J gene, and CDR3 amino acid sequence. Percentage overlap between repertoires was calculated by dividing the number of shared unique clonotypes by the size of the smaller repertoire. Three approaches were used to assess repertoire richness: RTK rarefaction, the Chao1 estimator, and Recon v2.1 estimates of unobserved clonotypes. Generation probabilities for all TCRbeta clonotypes obtained by the gDNA method from a handful of donors were computed using OLGA. Not all clones reach the TCRdb copy of this immuneACCESS table, which keeps in-frame sequences only. Checked studies attribute under half of the gap to unresolved V genes and leave the rest unexplained. That table furnishes V, J and clone size, whereas the DNA furnished D and trimming. The sample table lists some 2,100,000 clones, around 93% of them with a count of one. The leading ten clones occupy 1.5% to 2% of the sample.

The sequencing input was naive CD8+ T cells from PBMCs. The intended sense of this specimen's cell subset or site label: CD45RA+CCR7+. This receptor chain uses TRBV28 and TRBJ1-2, with the identity of the D gene unclear. This clonotype originated in a man younger than 30 in good health. Some clones in this sample may be carry-over from other donors' samples. The sequenced DNA: TGTGCCAGCACCCTAGGGTCAGTCGATGGCTACACCTTC. Protein translation: CASTLGSVDGYTF.